This entry describes one T cell receptor beta chain. Its cognate antigen has yet to be identified. In total, roughly 670 healthy bone marrow donors made up the cohort. All cohort members were sampled while nominally healthy, although unrecorded immune exposures were likely present. The donor was CMV seropositive and belonged to the group of about 290 seropositive cohort members. Every donor gave a peripheral blood sample, and the peripheral blood mononuclear cells from that sample were used for TCR beta sequencing. Genomic DNA was extracted from the blood cell samples with the Qiagen DNeasy Blood Extraction Kit. Library creation used the immunoSEQ multiplex PCR assay. For the multiplex PCR, a mixture combining 60 forward primers for TCR Vbeta segments and 13 reverse primers for TCR Jbeta segments was used. The CDR3 region of rearranged TCR beta genes was amplified from genomic DNA with a multiplex PCR assay. The amplified TCR beta libraries were sequenced on the Illumina HiSeq System as 87-base-pair reads. The authors' pipeline ran thus. In a later analysis, roughly 80 million unique TCR beta chains were counted across the approximately 640 repertoires, and about 10 million of these chains were shared by at least two donors. Raw reads were error-corrected and collapsed into unique sequences by a nearest-neighbor algorithm in which closely related sequences were merged to remove PCR and sequencing errors. CDR3 sequences were aligned to IMGT reference sequences to assign V, D and J gene segments. Each retained sequence needed at least a six-nucleotide match to both a V gene segment and a J gene segment. Rearrangements were classified as productive when the CDR3 lacked stop codons and remained in frame with V and J, and all other rearrangements were classified as non-productive. CDR3 was defined according to IMGT convention as the region running from the second conserved V-encoded cysteine to the conserved J-encoded phenylalanine. Sequences without an unambiguous match to a single V gene segment were excluded from the earlier analysis of several hundred of the donors. In an earlier analysis of 500 to 750 of the donors, V segments were called functional above 56.7% productive rearrangements and were called segregating when the between-donor standard deviation exceeded 5%. A statistical classification framework was built to diagnose cytomegalovirus status from the catalog of TCR beta chain sequences. A later analysis assigned V and J genes by comparing TCR nucleotide sequences with IMGT/GENE-DB human TR gene sequences. Using the TCRdist pipeline, a later analysis assigned CDR3 sequences along with most-parsimonious VDJ recombination scenarios. In a later analysis, every TCR beta chain was defined by the combination of its CDR3 amino acid sequence and its V-gene family, and reads without a unique V-gene family were dropped. To address suspected cross-contamination and a sequencing artifact, a later analysis removed 592 highly shared, low-generation-probability nucleotide sequences. A later analysis calculated a clonal expansion index for each public chain from normalized within-repertoire ranks of inferred template counts. In a later analysis, generation probabilities were computed using a VDJ recombination model fitted to out-of-frame rearrangements, and the results were checked against IGoR. Hypergeometric tests were used in a later analysis to score TCR-TCR, TCR-HLA and TCR-CMV co-occurrence, with a repertoire-size bias correction applied to the TCR pairs. To estimate false discovery rates, a later analysis permuted the HLA or CMV assignments 20 times. In a later analysis, co-occurring TCRs were grouped using DBSCAN, with TCRdist sequence similarity added in when clustering inside HLA-allele-positive subsets. For co-occurrence clustering, repertoires with fewer than 30,000 or more than 120,000 public chains were excluded, along with about five repertoires with anomalous nucleotide sharing. Entries here come from immuneACCESS through TCRdb and include only in-frame sequences with V and J called. Some clones fail to appear in such tables; in the studies checked, an unresolved V gene covers under half of the shortfall, and the cause of the remainder is unknown. The DNA gave D and trimming, while V, J and clone size come from that table. This sample's listing comprises about 83,000 clones. 3.5% to 4% of the sample is taken by the ten largest.

These data belong to a study of cytomegalovirus exposure and HLA in healthy donors (dated by TCRdb to about 2017). Turning to the overall study: An earlier analysis of approximately 640 of the donors reported 250 to 350 Gb of sequence data and 117 million unique TCR beta sequences from 150 million to 200 million T cells. Roughly 5 DR-DQ haplotypes were handled as single units for association and clustering because linkage in the cohort was strong. An earlier analysis of 500 to 750 of the donors applied high-throughput TCR beta sequencing to assess whether each TCR beta V gene segment acted as functional or pseudogenic. An early release covering just under 650 HLA-typed donors comprised about 300 gigabases of sequencing data and tens of millions of unique TCR sequences. To predict cytomegalovirus infection status, the study combined high-throughput TCR immunosequencing, statistical association of individual TCRs with disease status, and machine learning. To study patterns of TCR occurrence, a later analysis re-analyzed previously published TCR beta repertoires from 700 or so donors and added high-resolution HLA genotyping. In the later analysis, no new phenotypic data were used to find candidate immune exposures; instead, reliance was placed on TCR beta sequences and their occurrence across donors. Both class I and class II loci were covered by HLA typing, at four-digit resolution. Every discovery cohort repertoire had been produced on one sequencing platform. The study aimed to test whether signatures of past pathogen exposure could be identified by cataloging public T cell receptors. Of the 300 to 450 genotyped donors, over 80% were placed in the genetic ancestry cluster associated with self-reported Caucasian donors. The study used immunosequencing to profile the T cell repertoires of approximately 640 subjects and linked those repertoires to cytomegalovirus serostatus. The number of typed donors differed by locus: roughly 629-640 for A, B, C, DRB1 and DQB1; 500 to 550 for DQA1; approximately 610 for DPA1; and around 450 for DPB1. A later genetic analysis took genome-wide SNP genotypes for about 65% of the roughly 670 donors and used that subset as a discovery cohort. Donor age, sex, ethnicity and CMV serostatus were compiled alongside the repertoire data. Across under 500 genotyped donors of the cohort, an average of roughly 250,000 unique TCR beta nucleotide sequences per donor were sequenced, and roughly 20% of those sequences were non-productive. A separate validation cohort of about 110 different subjects was used in addition to the roughly 640-subject first cohort. Overall results and qualifications from the work: When HLA alleles, especially DR and DQ, strongly co-occurred, TCR associations were difficult to assign to individual alleles. In a later genetic analysis, a missense DCLRE1C variant was associated with V-gene and J-gene trimming of TCR beta chains, and the association was replicated in an independent cohort. Because counts were too low, around 18 rarely observed V segments, including chromosome 9 orphons, were left out of the earlier analysis of a few hundred of the donors. The sequencing pipeline was judged likely to have produced a cluster of highly shared sequence variants as a technical artifact. Linkage disequilibrium might explain the correlated functional status among segregating V segments, but an unknown experimental factor could not be ruled out. Because HLA typing was unavailable for some donors at each locus, only the typed subset was used in association tests. According to a later analysis, most CMV-associated TCR beta chains appeared to be HLA-restricted, and the HLA associations seemed to be driven largely by CMV exposure. In an earlier analysis of 587 of the donors, most TCR beta V segments appeared in productive rearrangements about 87% or about 30% of the time, broadly matching IMGT annotations. A few of the identified cytomegalovirus-associated TCR beta chains were confirmed in vitro to be specific for cytomegalovirus antigens. Sequencing depth was assumed to be roughly uniform across donors in the presence/absence analyses, though that assumption may not hold. The study listed 164 TCR beta chains as associated with cytomegalovirus. Compared with equally common non-associated chains, HLA-associated TCR beta chains in a later analysis were more clonally expanded and had lower generation probabilities. The cohort was sequenced for TCR beta chains only, and without alpha or paired-chain data the features that could be detected were limited. Immune exposure information for the cohort was limited to CMV serostatus. According to a later analysis, parvovirus B19, influenza, CMV and Epstein-Barr virus appeared linked to several top co-occurrence clusters. Compared with the approximately 600-donor mean, donors in an Asian-associated ancestry cluster had fewer N-insertions in productive TCRs, according to a later genetic analysis. A later analysis associated about 17,000 TCR beta sequences with specific HLA alleles at a false discovery rate of 0.05. Most TCR sequences were seen in very few donors, while some public TCRs were found in many individuals. The classifier was reported to diagnose cytomegalovirus status with high specificity and sensitivity in both the original cohort and the validation cohort. According to the authors, the approach could potentially be generalized to other disease states and immunological phenotypes. A further reported finding was that TCR beta sequences accurately predicted the HLA-A and HLA-B alleles for most subjects in the first cohort. In a later analysis, TCR association rates were found to vary across HLA loci, with the most associated TCRs seen for DRB1 alleles and the fewest for HLA-C alleles.

Sequenced: PBMCs. The clonotype was recovered from a man between 18 and 35 years old in good health and CMV-seropositive.

CDR3 protein: CASSPRGGLENIQYF. The sequence in DNA is TGTGCCAGCAGCCCCCGGGGGGGGTTGGAGAACATTCAGTACTTC. In this chain, TRBV13 is recombined with TRBJ2-4; 8 central bases correspond to TRBD2. From the cysteine up to the phenylalanine, the CDR3 has a length of 15 residues. Only the CDR3 part of the read is kept: 45 bases, read in frame from the first base. Per the germline V gene (reference sequence), PRHDT is the CDR1 and FYEKMQ is the CDR2. For this chain, trimming is 5 bases at the V end and 7 bases at the J end, and the number of junction bases without a gene match is 10.